These 32 T cell receptor beta chains share one sample of origin, sequenced in a study of blood T cell repertoires in COVID-19. Data came from immunoSEQ multiplex PCR; TCRdb stores just in-frame clones and leaves some out. This table has some 270,000 clones, roughly 90% appearing once. Sequenced: PBMCs or T cells enriched from blood (not recorded which). The receptors stem from a man in his forties or fifties who had been exposed to COVID-19.

V and J are TRBV11-2 and TRBJ2-7, with D perhaps matching TRBD2 (7 bases). The V and J ends lost 5 bases and 6 bases respectively, with 11 bases between them. Germline V gives CDR1 SGHAT, CDR2 FQNNGV. CDR3 size: 12 residues. The CDR3 nucleotides are TGTGCCAGCAGCACGGGGGGCTCCGAGCAGTACTTC. It yields the protein CASSTGGSEQYF.

This chain links TRBV5-8 with TRBJ2-3, with a possible D match to TRBD2 (6 bases). Trimming took 0 bases from V and 6 from J, leaving 14 bases between them. Germline CDR1 reads SGHTS; CDR2 reads YDEGEE. The CDR3 sequence is 15 residues long. The CDR3 loop reads CASSLAVSGTDTQYF. DNA for the CDR3: TGTGCCAGCAGCTTGGCGGTGTCAGGGACTGATACGCAGTATTTT.

This rearrangement joins TRBV30 to TRBJ1-6; 9 bases fit TRBD1. V trimming: 8 bases; J trimming: 10 bases; junction bases outside the gene matches: 6. Germline CDR1 and CDR2: GTSNPN and SVGIG (reference sequence). The CDR3 covers 12 residues. CDR3 amino acids: CAVGQGGSPLHF. CDR3 DNA: TGTGCCGTGGGACAGGGAGGGTCACCCCTCCACTTT.

V gene TRBV12-5 combines with J gene TRBJ2-6; D is unclear. V was trimmed by 0 bases and J by 0 bases, leaving 6 bases between them. Germline-derived CDR1 and CDR2 are LGHNT and FRNRAP. The CDR3 length is 16 residues. DNA of the CDR3: TGTGCTAGTGGTTTGGTAATTCGCTCTGGGGCCAACGTCCTGACTTTC. Encoded protein: CASGLVIRSGANVLTF.

The chain uses TRBV3-1 (or the pseudogene TRBV3-2) and TRBJ2-7, with D tentatively TRBD1 (5 bases). The CDR3 is 14 amino acids. Germline V lookup: CDR1 LGHDT, CDR2 YNNKEL (reference sequence). Between the trimmed V and J ends, which lost 5 bases and 2 bases, there was a span of 13 bases. CDR3 nucleotides: TGTGCCAGCAGCAGAGATCTGACAGCCTACGAGCAGTACTTC. This gives the protein CASSRDLTAYEQYF.

V gene TRBV10-3 combines with J gene TRBJ1-2, with D possibly being TRBD1 (5 bases). Per germline, CDR1 ENHRY and CDR2 SYGVKD. CDR3 length: 14 residues. Trimming cost V 2 bases and J 8 bases, with 15 bases left between them. The CDR3 nucleotides read TGTGCCATCAGTGAGGGGGACTTCCAACGCGGCTACACCTTC. This gives the protein CAISEGDFQRGYTF.

The chain employs TRBV5-1 and TRBJ2-3, with TRBD2 identical over 14 bases. The V gene end was trimmed by 4 bases and the J gene end by 6 bases; junction bases not matched to a gene: 7. The CDR3 consists of 16 residues. Germline CDR1 reads SGHRS; CDR2 reads YFSETQ. CDR3 loop: CASSGGTSGSGDTQYF. CDR3 DNA sequence: TGCGCCAGCAGCGGGGGGACTAGCGGGAGTGGGGATACGCAGTATTTT.

V and J are TRBV2 and TRBJ1-2, with D unresolved. This CDR3 has 12 amino acids. In germline, CDR1 is SNHLY, CDR2 FYNNEI. Trimming left V 4 bases short and J 3 bases short, with 6 bases between. The CDR3 spells CASSGPDYGYTF. CDR3 coding DNA: TGTGCCAGCAGTGGGCCAGACTATGGCTACACCTTC.

The CDR3 sequence: CASSQGVALGEQFF. The CDR3 nucleotides read TGCGCCAGCAGCCAAGGGGTAGCGTTGGGTGAGCAGTTCTTC. The chain recombines TRBV4-3 with TRBJ2-1, with D maybe TRBD2 (5 bases). V shed 1 base and J shed 9 bases, with 13 bases lying between them. Germline V lookup: CDR1 LGHNA, CDR2 YSLEER. CDR3 length equals 14 residues.

V and J are TRBV23-1 and TRBJ2-3; weak D call: TRBD1 (6 bases). TRBV23-1 is an open reading frame whose function is uncertain. The V and J ends lost 8 bases and 2 bases respectively, with 26 bases between them. CDR3 size: 18 residues. The CDR3 protein is CASPAQGPGNSNTDTQYF. The CDR3 bases are TGCGCCAGCCCCGCCCAGGGGCCGGGAAACTCGAACACAGATACGCAGTATTTT.

The chain carries TRBV5-1 and TRBJ2-7; D is possibly TRBD1 (5 bases). V was trimmed by 1 base and J by 6 bases, leaving 8 bases between them. CDR1 and CDR2 from the germline V gene are SGHRS and YFSETQ. There are 12 residues in the CDR3. Here the CDR3 DNA reads TGCGCCAGCAGCTTGAATCAGGGCGAGCAGTACTTC. It yields the protein CASSLNQGEQYF.

This chain connects TRBV4-2 to TRBJ1-1; D remains ambiguous. This CDR3 spans 14 amino acids. CDR1 is LGHNA, CDR2 YNFKEQ, per germline. V dropped 0 bases and J dropped 6 bases, with 11 bases sitting between them. For the CDR3, the DNA is TGTGCCAGCAGCCAAGATCCCGGGAAGGCTGAAGCTTTCTTT. This codes for CASSQDPGKAEAFF.

The chain combines TRBV11-3 with TRBJ1-2; 7 positions match TRBD1. This CDR3 is built from 15 residues. Per germline, CDR1 SGHNT and CDR2 YENEEA. The ends lost 1 base at V and 3 bases at J; junction bases unmatched: 5. CDR3 nucleotide sequence: TGTGCCAGCAGCTTAGTAGGGGGCGCCGACTATGGCTACACCTTC. As protein: CASSLVGGADYGYTF.

The chain links TRBV28 to TRBJ2-5; 10 bases are shared with TRBD2. Germline lookup yields CDR1 MDHEN and CDR2 SYDVKM. The CDR3 consists of 16 residues. V was pared by 8 bases and J by 5 bases, with 14 bases of the junction left unmatched. The DNA for the CDR3 is TGTGCCAGCTCAAGTCTAGCGGGAGCACTCGGTGAGACCCAGTACTTC. This sequence encodes CASSSLAGALGETQYF.

This chain joins TRBV19 and TRBJ2-7; tentative D call: TRBD2 (6 bases). This CDR3 comprises 13 residues. V was cut by 8 bases and J by 6 bases, with 17 bases left in between. Looked up from germline, CDR1 is LNHDA and CDR2 is SQIVND (reference sequence). The CDR3 protein is CASAGTLRLEQYF. The CDR3 DNA follows: TGTGCCAGTGCCGGGACTCTGCGGCTCGAGCAGTACTTC.

The J gene is TRBJ1-1, the V gene TRBV3-1 (or the pseudogene TRBV3-2); 9 bases align to TRBD1. Per germline, CDR1 LGHDT and CDR2 YNNKEL (reference sequence). There are 15 residues in the CDR3. J gave up 0 bases and V 8 bases, and 7 bases lay outside the gene matches. The CDR3: CASRGQGRMNTEAFF. CDR3 nucleotides: TGTGCCAGCCGAGGACAGGGGAGAATGAACACTGAAGCTTTCTTT.

The chain carries TRBV13 and TRBJ1-1; tentative D call: TRBD1 (6 bases). The V and J ends lost 6 bases and 2 bases respectively, with 13 bases between them. The germline gives CDR1 PRHDT, CDR2 FYEKMQ (reference sequence). The length of the CDR3 is 14 residues. DNA of the CDR3: TGTGCCAGCAGGGGGCGGGGGCCTAACACTGAAGCTTTCTTT. Encoded protein: CASRGRGPNTEAFF.

The CDR3 DNA reads TGTGCCAGCAGCCTTTCTCTAGCGGCCGCCGGCAATGAGCAGTTCTTC. Its protein product is CASSLSLAAAGNEQFF. The V gene is TRBV4-2, the J gene TRBJ2-1; 7 nucleotides line up with TRBD2. CDR1 and CDR2 (germline): LGHNA, YNFKEQ. This CDR3 has 16 residues. V shed 4 bases, J shed 6 bases, and the junction held 12 bases outside the gene matches.

This sequence joins TRBV4-1 and TRBJ1-1, with 11 nucleotides matching TRBD1. Unmatched junction bases numbered 10, after V lost 5 bases and J lost 5 bases. The germline V gene has CDR1 MGHRA and CDR2 YSYEKL. The CDR3 contains 16 residues. The CDR3 protein is CASSSQPGQGGTEAFF. The CDR3 DNA reads TGCGCCAGCAGCTCGCAACCGGGACAGGGGGGAACTGAAGCTTTCTTT.

The chain joins TRBV12-3 or TRBV12-4 to TRBJ2-3; TRBD2 is a possible D gene (5 bases). The CDR3 loop spans 13 amino acids. The V end lost 3 bases, the J end lost 3 bases, and 7 bases lay between the germline ends. The CDR3 DNA follows: TGTGCCAGCAGTTTCGGCGGGACAGATACGCAGTATTTT. Protein sequence: CASSFGGTDTQYF.

The J gene is TRBJ2-7, the V gene TRBV2; no clear D. The germline gives CDR1 SNHLY, CDR2 FYNNEI. The CDR3 length is 15 residues. The germline V and J ends were trimmed by 8 bases and 1 base, with 18 bases remaining between them. CDR3 in DNA: TGTGCCAGCCACGGGTCCTCTGAGAGGTCCTACGAGCAGTACTTC. Its translation is CASHGSSERSYEQYF.

The chain couples TRBV10-3 to TRBJ2-7; no clear D. Germline CDR1 reads ENHRY; CDR2 reads SYGVKD. The CDR3 is made up of 12 amino acids. The V and J ends lost 2 bases and 5 bases respectively, with 7 bases between them. This CDR3 is CAISELSDEQYF. CDR3 bases: TGTGCCATCAGTGAGCTCTCAGACGAGCAGTACTTC.

The rearrangement joins TRBV11-2 to TRBJ1-2; 8 nucleotides line up with TRBD1. V shed 6 bases, J shed 4 bases, and the junction held 7 bases outside the gene matches. Germline V gene sequence: CDR1 SGHAT, CDR2 FQNNGV. The length of the CDR3 is 14 residues. The CDR3 sequence: CASSPDRGVYGYTF. The CDR3 bases are TGTGCCAGCAGTCCTGACAGGGGCGTCTATGGCTACACCTTC.

V usage is TRBV11-2 and J usage is TRBJ2-7, with TRBD1 identical over 7 bases. Germline V gene lookup returns CDR1 SGHAT and CDR2 FQNNGV. Trimming cost V 5 bases and J 2 bases; bases outside gene matches: 3. The CDR3 consists of 13 residues. In DNA form, the CDR3 reads TGTGCCAGCAGCCGACAGGGTCCCTACGAGCAGTACTTC. Translated: CASSRQGPYEQYF. The full variable domain, with the rest looked up from reference TRBV11-2 and TRBJ2-7, is EAGVAQSPRYKIIEKRQSVAFWCNPISGHATLYWYQQILGQGPKLLIQFQNNGVVDDSQLPKDRFSAERLKGVDSTLKIQPAKLEDSAVYLCASSRQGPYEQYFGPGTRLTVT.

This chain links TRBV2 with TRBJ2-5; 12 bases are shared with TRBD2. V shed 6 bases and J 4 bases; nucleotides not matched to a gene: 9. This CDR3 is built from 16 residues. CDR1 is SNHLY and CDR2 is FYNNEI in the germline V gene. The CDR3 spells CASSRRLAGDGETQYF. Written as DNA, the CDR3 is TGTGCCAGCAGCAGGAGACTAGCGGGAGACGGAGAGACCCAGTACTTC.

The chain carries TRBV7-2 and TRBJ2-4; 7 bases are a match to TRBD1. This CDR3 region has 16 residues. V shed 5 bases, J shed 2 bases, and the junction held 9 bases outside the gene matches. Germline V gene data show CDR1 as SGHTA and CDR2 as FQGNSA. The CDR3 bases are TGTGCCAGCAGCCAAACTACAGGGGCGCCCAAAAACATTCAGTACTTC. This encodes CASSQTTGAPKNIQYF.

This clone showed up just once. The J gene is TRBJ2-3, the V gene TRBV24-1; D remains ambiguous. This CDR3 comprises 13 residues. V gave up 5 bases and J gave up 0 bases, with 5 bases separating them. The germline V gene has CDR1 KGHDR and CDR2 SFDVKD. In DNA, the CDR3 is TGTGCCACCAGTGCACGGAGCACAGATACGCAGTATTTT. This codes for CATSARSTDTQYF.

The J gene is TRBJ1-1, the V gene TRBV27; 7 nucleotides line up with TRBD1. The CDR3 runs to 12 residues. V lost 5 bases to trimming and J lost 4 bases; unmatched junction nucleotides: 1. Germline V gene data show CDR1 as MNHEY and CDR2 as SMNVEV (reference sequence). CDR3 DNA sequence: TGTGCCAGCAGTGCAGGGGGCACTGAAGCTTTCTTT. Translation: CASSAGGTEAFF.

The chain combines TRBV21-1 with TRBJ1-5; the D segment call TRBD1 is taken from the table without a DNA check. TRBV21-1 is listed as a pseudogene. This CDR3 has 18 amino acids. The CDR3 is CASSKGSGTGDGNQPQHF. In DNA form, the CDR3 reads TGTGCCAGCAGCAAAGGAAGTGGGACAGGGGATGGCAATCAGCCCCAGCATTTT.

For the CDR3, the DNA is TGCGCCAGCAGCCAAGGGATCGTCAGGGATCGCACAGATACGCAGTATTTT. It is translated as CASSQGIVRDRTDTQYF. This chain connects TRBV4-1 to TRBJ2-3; the D gene is possibly TRBD1 (5 bases). V was clipped by 1 base and J by 1 base, with 15 bases between them. This CDR3 region has 17 residues. Looked up from germline, CDR1 is MGHRA and CDR2 is YSYEKL.

The J gene is TRBJ2-7, the V gene TRBV6-5; 7 bases fit TRBD1. The CDR3 is 14 residues long. The germline CDR1 and CDR2 sequences are MNHEY and SVGAGI. V lost 6 bases, J lost 7 bases, and 12 bases stayed unmatched. CDR3 in DNA: TGTGCCAGCAGCACATTCGGACAGGACTGGGAGCAGTACTTC. Protein sequence: CASSTFGQDWEQYF.

This clone has just one count. The chain carries TRBV4-1 and TRBJ1-4, with unresolved D. Per germline, CDR1 MGHRA and CDR2 YSYEKL. V lost 4 bases, J lost 0 bases, and 12 bases lay in between. This CDR3 has 16 residues. CDR3 DNA: TGCGCCAGCAGCCTCATTACGGTTGCAACTAATGAAAAACTGTTTTTT. Its protein product is CASSLITVATNEKLFF.